This T cell receptor (beta chain) stems from a study of T cell repertoires in cytomegalovirus infection. Across the whole study: The study used recently identified HLA-C-restricted and well-studied HLA-B-restricted CMV epitopes. Study results and limitations: In two of eight donors, the top clonotype was HLA-C-restricted CMV-specific. Individuals carrying CMV plus the relevant HLA were identified by cumulative frequency of public TCR beta families.

TCRdb reprocessed the reads with MiXCR, giving one entry per CDR3 protein. The sample lists hundreds of thousands of distinct CDR3 sequences, approximately 29% seen once, with around 12% in the top ten. V was clipped by 6 bases and J by 1 base, with 10 bases between them. The CDR3 totals 14 residues. In germline, CDR1 is WSHSY, CDR2 SAAADI. This clonotype turned up a few times. Its antigen remains unknown. The sample in question was cultured CD8+ T cells from PBMCs, obtained from culture after CMV antigen stimulation. The TCR comes from a human donor in good health (CMV status not recorded). Some clones in this sample may be carry-over from other donors' samples. The chain uses TRBV10-2 and TRBJ2-1; D call uncertain. This CDR3 is CASSGSPSYNEQFF. The DNA for the CDR3 is TGCGCCAGCAGCGGGTCCCCTTCCTACAATGAGCAGTTCTTC.